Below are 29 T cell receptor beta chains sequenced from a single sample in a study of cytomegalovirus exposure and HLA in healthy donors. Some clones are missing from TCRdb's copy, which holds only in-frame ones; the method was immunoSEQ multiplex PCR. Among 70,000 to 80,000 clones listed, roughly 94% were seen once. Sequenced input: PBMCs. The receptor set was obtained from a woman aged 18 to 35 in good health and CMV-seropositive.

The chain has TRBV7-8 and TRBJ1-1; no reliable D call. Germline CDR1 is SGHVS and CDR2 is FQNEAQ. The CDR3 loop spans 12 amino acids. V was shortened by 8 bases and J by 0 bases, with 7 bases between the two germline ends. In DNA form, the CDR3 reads TGTGCCAGCCAGAGGTTGAACACTGAAGCTTTCTTT. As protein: CASQRLNTEAFF. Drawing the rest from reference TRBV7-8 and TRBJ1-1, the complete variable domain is GAGVSQSPRYKVAKRGQDVALRCDPISGHVSLFWYQQALGQGPEFLTYFQNEAQLDKSGLPSDRFFAERPEGSVSTLKIQRTQQEDSAVYLCASQRLNTEAFFGQGTRLTVV.

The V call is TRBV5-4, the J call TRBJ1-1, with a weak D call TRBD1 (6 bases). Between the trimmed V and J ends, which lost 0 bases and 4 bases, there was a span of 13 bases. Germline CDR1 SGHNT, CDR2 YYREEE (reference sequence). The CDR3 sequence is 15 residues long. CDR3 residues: CASSLARGEGTEAFF. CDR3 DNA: TGTGCCAGCAGCTTGGCCAGGGGCGAAGGCACTGAAGCTTTCTTT.

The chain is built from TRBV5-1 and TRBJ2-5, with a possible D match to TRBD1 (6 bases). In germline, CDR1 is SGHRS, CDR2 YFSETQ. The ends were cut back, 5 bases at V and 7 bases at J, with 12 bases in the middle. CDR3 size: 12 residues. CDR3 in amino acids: CASRQGQGTQYF. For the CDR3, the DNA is TGCGCCAGCAGACAGGGCCAGGGGACCCAGTACTTC.

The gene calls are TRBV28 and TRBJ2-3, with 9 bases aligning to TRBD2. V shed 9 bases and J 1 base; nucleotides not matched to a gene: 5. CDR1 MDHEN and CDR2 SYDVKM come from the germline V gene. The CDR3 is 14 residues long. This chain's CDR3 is CASKKRGGTDTQYF. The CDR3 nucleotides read TGTGCCAGTAAAAAGCGGGGGGGCACAGATACGCAGTATTTT.

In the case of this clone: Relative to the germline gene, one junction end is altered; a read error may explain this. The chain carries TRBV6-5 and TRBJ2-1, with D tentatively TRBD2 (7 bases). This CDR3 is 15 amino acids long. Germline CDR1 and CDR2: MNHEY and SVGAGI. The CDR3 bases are TGTGCCAGCAGGGGCGGATGGGGGGGCTACGATGAGCAGTTCTTC. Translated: CASRGGWGGYDEQFF.

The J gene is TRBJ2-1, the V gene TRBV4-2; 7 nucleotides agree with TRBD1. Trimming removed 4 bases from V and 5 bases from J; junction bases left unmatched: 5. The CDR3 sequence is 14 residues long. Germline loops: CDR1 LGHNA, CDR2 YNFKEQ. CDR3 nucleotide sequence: TGTGCCAGCAGCCGAGCCGGACAGGACAATGAGCAGTTCTTC. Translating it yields CASSRAGQDNEQFF.

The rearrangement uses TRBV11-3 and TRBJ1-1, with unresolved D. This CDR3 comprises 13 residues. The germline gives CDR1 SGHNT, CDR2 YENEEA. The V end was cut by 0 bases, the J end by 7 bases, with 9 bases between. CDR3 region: CASSLDQVGEAFF. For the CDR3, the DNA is TGTGCCAGCAGCTTAGATCAGGTCGGTGAAGCTTTCTTT.

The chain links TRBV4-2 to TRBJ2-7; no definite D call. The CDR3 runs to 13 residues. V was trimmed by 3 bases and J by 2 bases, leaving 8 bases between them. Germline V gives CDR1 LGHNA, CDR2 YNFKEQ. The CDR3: CASSHKTTYEQYF. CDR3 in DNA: TGTGCCAGCAGCCATAAAACTACCTACGAGCAGTACTTC.

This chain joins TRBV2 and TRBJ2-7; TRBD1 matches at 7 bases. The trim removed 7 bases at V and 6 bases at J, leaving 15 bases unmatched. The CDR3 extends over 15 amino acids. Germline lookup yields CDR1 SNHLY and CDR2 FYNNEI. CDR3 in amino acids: CASTTPIDRAGEQYF. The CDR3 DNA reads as TGTGCCAGCACCACCCCTATCGACAGGGCGGGCGAGCAGTACTTC.

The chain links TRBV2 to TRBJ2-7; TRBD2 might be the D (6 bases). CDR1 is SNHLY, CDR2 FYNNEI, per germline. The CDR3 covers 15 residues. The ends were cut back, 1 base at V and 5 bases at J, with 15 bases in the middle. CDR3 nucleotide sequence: TGTGCCAGCAGTGAAGGCGGGACCCCACTAGACGAGCAGTACTTC. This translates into CASSEGGTPLDEQYF.

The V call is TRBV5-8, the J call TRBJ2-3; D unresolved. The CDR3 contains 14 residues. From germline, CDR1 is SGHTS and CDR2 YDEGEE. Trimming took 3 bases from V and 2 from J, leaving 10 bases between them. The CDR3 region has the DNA TGTGCCAGCAGCTACAGCCCACACACAGATACGCAGTATTTT. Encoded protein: CASSYSPHTDTQYF.

CDR3 region: CAWSGGRFHEQYF. The CDR3 DNA follows: TGTGCCTGGAGCGGCGGGAGATTCCACGAGCAGTACTTC. The genes are TRBV30 and TRBJ2-7, with 7 bases matching TRBD2. J lost 5 bases, V lost 3 bases, and 7 bases had no gene match. The CDR3 runs to 13 residues. The germline V gene has CDR1 GTSNPN and CDR2 SVGIG (reference sequence).

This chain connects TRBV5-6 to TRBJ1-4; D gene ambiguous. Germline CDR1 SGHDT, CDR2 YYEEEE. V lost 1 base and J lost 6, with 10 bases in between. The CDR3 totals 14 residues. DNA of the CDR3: TGTGCCAGCAGCTTGCGGGTAGGCCATGAAAAACTGTTTTTT. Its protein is CASSLRVGHEKLFF.

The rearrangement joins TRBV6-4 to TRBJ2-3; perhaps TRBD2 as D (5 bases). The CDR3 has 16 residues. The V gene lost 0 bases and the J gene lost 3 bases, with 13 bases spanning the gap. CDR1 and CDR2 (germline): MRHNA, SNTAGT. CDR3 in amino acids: CASSDSGGLRTDTQYF. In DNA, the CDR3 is TGTGCCAGCAGTGACTCTGGCGGGCTCAGAACAGATACGCAGTATTTT.

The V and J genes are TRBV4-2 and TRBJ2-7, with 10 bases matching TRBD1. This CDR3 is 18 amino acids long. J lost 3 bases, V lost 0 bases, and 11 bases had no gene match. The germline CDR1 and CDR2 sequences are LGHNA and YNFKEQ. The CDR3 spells CASSQEFWEDRGVYEQYF. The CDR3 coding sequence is TGTGCCAGCAGCCAAGAATTTTGGGAGGACAGGGGGGTCTACGAGCAGTACTTC.

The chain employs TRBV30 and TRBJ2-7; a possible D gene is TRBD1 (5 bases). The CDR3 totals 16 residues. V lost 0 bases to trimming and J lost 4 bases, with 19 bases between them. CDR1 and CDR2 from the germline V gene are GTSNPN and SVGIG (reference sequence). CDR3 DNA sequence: TGTGCCTGGAGTGTACTCCCCGGACAACAATCTTACGAGCAGTACTTC. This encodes CAWSVLPGQQSYEQYF.

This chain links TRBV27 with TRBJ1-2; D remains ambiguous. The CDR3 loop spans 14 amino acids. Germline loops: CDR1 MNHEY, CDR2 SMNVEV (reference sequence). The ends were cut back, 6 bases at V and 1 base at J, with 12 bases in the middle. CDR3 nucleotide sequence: TGTGCCAGCAGACAAGACGGGATTAACTATGGCTACACCTTC. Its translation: CASRQDGINYGYTF.

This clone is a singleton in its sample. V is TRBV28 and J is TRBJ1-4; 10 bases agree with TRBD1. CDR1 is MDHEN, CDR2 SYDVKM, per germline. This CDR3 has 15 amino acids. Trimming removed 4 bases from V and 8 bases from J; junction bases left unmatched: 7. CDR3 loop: CASSSPDRGNEKLFF. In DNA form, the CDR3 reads TGTGCCAGCAGTTCCCCGGACAGGGGGAACGAAAAACTGTTTTTT.

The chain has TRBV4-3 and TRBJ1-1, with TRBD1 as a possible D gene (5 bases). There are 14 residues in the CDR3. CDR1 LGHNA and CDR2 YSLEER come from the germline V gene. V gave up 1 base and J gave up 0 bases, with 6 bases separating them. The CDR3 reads CASSQGQLNTEAFF. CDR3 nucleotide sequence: TGCGCCAGCAGCCAAGGACAGTTGAACACTGAAGCTTTCTTT.

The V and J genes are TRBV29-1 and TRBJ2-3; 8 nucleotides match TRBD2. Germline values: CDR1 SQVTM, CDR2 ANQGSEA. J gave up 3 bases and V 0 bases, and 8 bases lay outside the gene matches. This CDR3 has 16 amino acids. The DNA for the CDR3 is TGCAGCGTTGAAGATCCGGTGTTAGCGGGGACAGATACGCAGTATTTT. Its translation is CSVEDPVLAGTDTQYF.

This CDR3 is CASSVDTNYGYTF. CDR3 DNA sequence: TGTGCCAGCAGCGTAGATACTAACTATGGCTACACCTTC. This chain joins TRBV9 and TRBJ1-2; no definite D call. Per the germline V gene, CDR1 is SGDLS and CDR2 is YYNGEE. V was shortened by 0 bases and J by 0 bases, with 3 bases between the two germline ends. This CDR3 comprises 13 residues.

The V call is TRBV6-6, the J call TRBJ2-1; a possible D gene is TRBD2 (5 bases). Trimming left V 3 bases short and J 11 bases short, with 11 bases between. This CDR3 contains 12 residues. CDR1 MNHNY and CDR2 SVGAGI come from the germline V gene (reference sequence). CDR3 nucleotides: TGTGCCAGCAGTTATTCGGGGAATAAGCAGTTCTTC. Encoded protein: CASSYSGNKQFF.

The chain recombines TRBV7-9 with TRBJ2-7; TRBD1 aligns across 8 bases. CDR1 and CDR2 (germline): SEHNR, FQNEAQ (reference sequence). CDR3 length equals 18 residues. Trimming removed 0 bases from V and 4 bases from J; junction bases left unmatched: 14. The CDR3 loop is CASSLASISGQGFYEQYF. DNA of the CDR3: TGTGCCAGCAGCTTAGCCTCTATATCCGGACAGGGTTTTTACGAGCAGTACTTC.

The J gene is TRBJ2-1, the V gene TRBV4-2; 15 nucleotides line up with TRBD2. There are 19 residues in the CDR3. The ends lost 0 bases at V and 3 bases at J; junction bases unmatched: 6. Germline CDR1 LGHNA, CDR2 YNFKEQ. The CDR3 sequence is CASSQEGTSGGTYYNEQFF. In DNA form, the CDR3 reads TGTGCCAGCAGCCAAGAAGGGACTAGCGGGGGGACCTACTACAATGAGCAGTTCTTC.

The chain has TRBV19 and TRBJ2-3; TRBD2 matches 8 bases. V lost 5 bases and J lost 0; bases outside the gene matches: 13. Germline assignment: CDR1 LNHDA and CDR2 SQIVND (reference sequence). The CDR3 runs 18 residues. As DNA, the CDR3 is TGTGCCAGTAGTCTCGGACTAAGCGGGGGTACTAGCACAGATACGCAGTATTTT. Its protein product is CASSLGLSGGTSTDTQYF. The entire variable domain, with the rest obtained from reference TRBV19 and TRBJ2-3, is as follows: DGGITQSPKYLFRKEGQNVTLSCEQNLNHDAMYWYRQDPGQGLRLIYYSQIVNDFQKGDIAEGYSVSREKKESFPLTVTSAQKNPTAFYLCASSLGLSGGTSTDTQYFGPGTRLTVL.

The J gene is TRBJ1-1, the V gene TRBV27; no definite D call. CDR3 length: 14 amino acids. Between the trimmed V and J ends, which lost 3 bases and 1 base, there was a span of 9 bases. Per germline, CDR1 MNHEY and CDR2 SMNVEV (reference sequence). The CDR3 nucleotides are TGTGCCAGCAGTTTCTCGATGGCGAACACTGAAGCTTTCTTT. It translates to CASSFSMANTEAFF.

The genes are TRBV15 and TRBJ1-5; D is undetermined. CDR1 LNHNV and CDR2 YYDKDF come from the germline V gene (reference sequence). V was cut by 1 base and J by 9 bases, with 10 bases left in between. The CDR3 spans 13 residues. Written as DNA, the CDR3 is TGTGCCACCAGCAGAGGAGTATTTGGGCCCCAGCATTTT. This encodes CATSRGVFGPQHF.

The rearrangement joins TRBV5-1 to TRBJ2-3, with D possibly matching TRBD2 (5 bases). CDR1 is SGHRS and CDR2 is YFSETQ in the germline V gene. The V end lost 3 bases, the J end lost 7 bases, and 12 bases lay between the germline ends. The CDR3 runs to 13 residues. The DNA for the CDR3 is TGCGCCAGCAGCTCGGACTTCACCAATACGCAGTATTTT. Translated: CASSSDFTNTQYF.

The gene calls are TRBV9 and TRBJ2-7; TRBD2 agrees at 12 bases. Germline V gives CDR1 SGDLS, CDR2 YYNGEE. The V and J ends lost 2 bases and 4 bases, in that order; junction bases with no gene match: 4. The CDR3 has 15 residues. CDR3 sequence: CASSVRTSGVYEQYF. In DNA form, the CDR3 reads TGTGCCAGCAGCGTTCGGACTAGCGGGGTATACGAGCAGTACTTC.